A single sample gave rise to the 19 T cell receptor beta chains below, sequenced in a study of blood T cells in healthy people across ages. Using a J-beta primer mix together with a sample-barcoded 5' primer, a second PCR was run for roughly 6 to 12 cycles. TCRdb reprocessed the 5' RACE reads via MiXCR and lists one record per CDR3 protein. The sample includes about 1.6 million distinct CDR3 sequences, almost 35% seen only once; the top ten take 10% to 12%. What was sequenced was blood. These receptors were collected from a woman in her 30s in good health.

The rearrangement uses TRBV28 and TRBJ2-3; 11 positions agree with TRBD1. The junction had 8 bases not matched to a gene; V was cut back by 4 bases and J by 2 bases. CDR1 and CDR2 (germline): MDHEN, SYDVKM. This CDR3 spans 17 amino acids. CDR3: CASSYGQGASITDTQYF. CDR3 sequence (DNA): TGTGCCAGCAGTTACGGACAGGGGGCTTCTATCACAGATACGCAGTATTTT. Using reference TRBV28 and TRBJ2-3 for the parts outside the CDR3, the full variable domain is DVKVTQSSRYLVKRTGEKVFLECVQDMDHENMFWYRQDPGLGLRLIYFSYDVKMKEKGDIPEGYSVSREKKERFSLILESASTNQTSMYLCASSYGQGASITDTQYFGPGTRLTVL.

The CDR3 DNA is TGTGCCAGCAGTTTAGCCGGGACAGGGGTTAGCAATCAGCCCCAGCATTTT. Its protein is CASSLAGTGVSNQPQHF. V is TRBV27 and J is TRBJ1-5; 10 nucleotides match TRBD1. The CDR3 runs to 17 residues. The germline V gene encodes CDR1 MNHEY and CDR2 SMNVEV (reference sequence). Trimming cost V 2 bases and J 0 bases; bases outside gene matches: 4.

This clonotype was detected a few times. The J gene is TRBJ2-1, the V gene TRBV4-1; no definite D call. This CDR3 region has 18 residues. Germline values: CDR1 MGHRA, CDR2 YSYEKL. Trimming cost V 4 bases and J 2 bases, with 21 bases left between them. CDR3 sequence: CASSRDLVAITAYNEQFF. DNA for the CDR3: TGCGCCAGCAGCCGAGATCTTGTAGCAATCACGGCCTACAATGAGCAGTTCTTC.

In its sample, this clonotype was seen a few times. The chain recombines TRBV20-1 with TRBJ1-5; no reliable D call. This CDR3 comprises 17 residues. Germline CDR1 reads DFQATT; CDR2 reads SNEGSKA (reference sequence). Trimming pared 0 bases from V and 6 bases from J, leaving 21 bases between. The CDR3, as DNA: TGCAGTGCTAGAGATAGACGGCGGAGCTCTTCAGGTCAGCCCCAGCATTTT. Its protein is CSARDRRRSSSGQPQHF.

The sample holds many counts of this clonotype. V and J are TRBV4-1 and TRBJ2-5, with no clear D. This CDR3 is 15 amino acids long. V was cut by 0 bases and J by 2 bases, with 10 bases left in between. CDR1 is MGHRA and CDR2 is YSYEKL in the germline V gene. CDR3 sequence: CASSQDPRNQETQYF. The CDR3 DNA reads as TGCGCCAGCAGCCAAGATCCCAGAAATCAAGAGACCCAGTACTTC.

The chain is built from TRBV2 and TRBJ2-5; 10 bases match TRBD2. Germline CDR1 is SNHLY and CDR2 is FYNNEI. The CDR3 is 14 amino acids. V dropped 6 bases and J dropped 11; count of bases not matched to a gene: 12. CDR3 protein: CASRLLAGNNEQYF. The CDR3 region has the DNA TGTGCCAGCAGATTACTAGCGGGGAACAATGAGCAGTACTTC.

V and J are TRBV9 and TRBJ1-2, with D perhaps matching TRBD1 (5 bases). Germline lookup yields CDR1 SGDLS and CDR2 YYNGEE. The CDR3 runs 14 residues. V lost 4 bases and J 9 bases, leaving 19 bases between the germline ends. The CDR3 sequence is CASSSLGRSLRYTF. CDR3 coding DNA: TGTGCCAGCAGCTCCTTGGGACGGAGCTTACGCTACACCTTC.

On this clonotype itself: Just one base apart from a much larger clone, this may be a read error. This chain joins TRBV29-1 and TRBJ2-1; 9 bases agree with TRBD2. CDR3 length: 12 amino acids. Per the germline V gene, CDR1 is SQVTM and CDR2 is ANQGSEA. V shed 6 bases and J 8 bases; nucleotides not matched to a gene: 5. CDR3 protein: CSVTSGRDEQFF. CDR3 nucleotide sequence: TGCAGCGTCACTAGCGGGCGGGATGAGCAGTTCTTC.

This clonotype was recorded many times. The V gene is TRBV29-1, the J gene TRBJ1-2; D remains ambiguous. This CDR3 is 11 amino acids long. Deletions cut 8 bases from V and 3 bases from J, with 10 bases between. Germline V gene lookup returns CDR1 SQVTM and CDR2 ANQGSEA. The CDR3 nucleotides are TGCAGCATATTAGAAGACTATGGCTACACCTTC. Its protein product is CSILEDYGYTF.

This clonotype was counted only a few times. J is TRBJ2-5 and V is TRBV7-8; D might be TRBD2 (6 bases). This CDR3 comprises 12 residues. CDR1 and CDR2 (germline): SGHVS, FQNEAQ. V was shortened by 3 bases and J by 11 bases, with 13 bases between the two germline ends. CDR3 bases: TGTGCCAGCAGCTTCCCCCCGGGGGAGCAGTACTTC. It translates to CASSFPPGEQYF.

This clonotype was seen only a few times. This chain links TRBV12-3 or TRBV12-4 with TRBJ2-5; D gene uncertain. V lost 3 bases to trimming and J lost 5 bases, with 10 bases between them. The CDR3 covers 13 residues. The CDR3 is CASSFHQQETQYF. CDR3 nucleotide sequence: TGTGCCAGCAGTTTTCACCAGCAGGAGACCCAGTACTTC.

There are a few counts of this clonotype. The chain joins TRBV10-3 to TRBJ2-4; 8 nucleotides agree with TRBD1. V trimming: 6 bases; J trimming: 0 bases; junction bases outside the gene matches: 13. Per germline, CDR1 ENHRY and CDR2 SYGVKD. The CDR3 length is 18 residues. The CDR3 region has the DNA TGTGCCATCAGCAATTCGGACAGGGCCGAACTAGCCAAAAACATTCAGTACTTC. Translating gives CAISNSDRAELAKNIQYF.

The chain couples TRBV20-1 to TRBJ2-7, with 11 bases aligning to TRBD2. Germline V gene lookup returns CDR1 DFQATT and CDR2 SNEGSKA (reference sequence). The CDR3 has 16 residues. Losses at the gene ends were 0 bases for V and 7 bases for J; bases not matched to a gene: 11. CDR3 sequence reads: CSARDLATSGGYEQYF. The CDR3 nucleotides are TGCAGTGCTAGAGATCTTGCTACTAGCGGGGGATATGAGCAGTACTTC.

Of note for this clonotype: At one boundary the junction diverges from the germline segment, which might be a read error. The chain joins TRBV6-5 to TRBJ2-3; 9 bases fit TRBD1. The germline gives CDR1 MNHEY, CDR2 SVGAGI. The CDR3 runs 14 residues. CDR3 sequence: CASSYGQGTDAQYF. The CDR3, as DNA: TGTGCCAGCAGTTACGGACAGGGGACAGATGCGCAGTATTTT.

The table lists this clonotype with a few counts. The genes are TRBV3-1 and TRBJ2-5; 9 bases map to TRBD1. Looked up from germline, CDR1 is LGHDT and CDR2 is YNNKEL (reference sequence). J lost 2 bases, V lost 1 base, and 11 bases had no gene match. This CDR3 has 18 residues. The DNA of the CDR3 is TGTGCCAGCAGCCAAGCGGGCTCAGGGACAGGGCTGCAAGAGACCCAGTACTTC. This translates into CASSQAGSGTGLQETQYF.

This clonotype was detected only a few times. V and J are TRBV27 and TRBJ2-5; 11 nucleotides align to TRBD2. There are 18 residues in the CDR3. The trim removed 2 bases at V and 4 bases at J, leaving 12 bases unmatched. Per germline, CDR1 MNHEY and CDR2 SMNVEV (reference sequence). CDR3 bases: TGTGCCAGCAGTTTAAAGGGACTAGCGGACCTAAGTGGAGAGACCCAGTACTTC. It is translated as CASSLKGLADLSGETQYF.

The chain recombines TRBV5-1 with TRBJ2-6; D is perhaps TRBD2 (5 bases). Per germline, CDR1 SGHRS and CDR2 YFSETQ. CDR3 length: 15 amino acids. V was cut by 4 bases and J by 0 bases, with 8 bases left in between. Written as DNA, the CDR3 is TGCGCCAGCAGCAAGGGAGCCTCTGGGGCCAACGTCCTGACTTTC. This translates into CASSKGASGANVLTF.

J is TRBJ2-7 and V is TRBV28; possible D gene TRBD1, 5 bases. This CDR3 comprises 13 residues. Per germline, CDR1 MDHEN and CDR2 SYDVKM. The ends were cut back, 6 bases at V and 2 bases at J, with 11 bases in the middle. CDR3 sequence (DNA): TGTGCCAGCAGGAAAGACAGAGCCTACGAGCAGTACTTC. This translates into CASRKDRAYEQYF.

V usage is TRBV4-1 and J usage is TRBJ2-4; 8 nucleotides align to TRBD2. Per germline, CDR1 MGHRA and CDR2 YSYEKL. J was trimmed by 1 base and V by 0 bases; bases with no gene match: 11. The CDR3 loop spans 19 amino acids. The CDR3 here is CASSQDSIRGGRAKNIQYF. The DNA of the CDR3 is TGCGCCAGCAGCCAAGATTCAATTCGCGGCGGGAGGGCCAAAAACATTCAGTACTTC.